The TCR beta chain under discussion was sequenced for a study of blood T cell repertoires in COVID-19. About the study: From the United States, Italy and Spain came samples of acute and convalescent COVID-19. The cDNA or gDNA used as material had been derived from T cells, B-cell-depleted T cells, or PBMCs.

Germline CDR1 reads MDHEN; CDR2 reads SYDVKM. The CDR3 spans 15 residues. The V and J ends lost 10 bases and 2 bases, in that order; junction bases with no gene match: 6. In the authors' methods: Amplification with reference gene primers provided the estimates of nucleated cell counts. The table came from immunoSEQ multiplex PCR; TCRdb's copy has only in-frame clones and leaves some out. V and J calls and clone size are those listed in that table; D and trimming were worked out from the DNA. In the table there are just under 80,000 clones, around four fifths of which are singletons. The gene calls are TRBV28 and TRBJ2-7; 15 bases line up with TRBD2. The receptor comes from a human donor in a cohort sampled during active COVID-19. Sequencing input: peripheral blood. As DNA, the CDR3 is TGTGCCATCGGGACTAGCGGGAGGTATCCCTACGAGCAGTACTTC. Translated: CAIGTSGRYPYEQYF.